Below are 10 T cell receptor beta chains sequenced from a single sample in a study of shared clonotypes between healthy human individuals. Sequencing was performed with immunoSEQ multiplex PCR; in TCRdb, only in-frame clones are kept and a portion is missing. Of about 2.3 million clones listed, 93% are singletons. The sample was naive CD4+ T cells from PBMCs. Specified subset: CD45RA+ positively selected. The origin of the receptors is a young man in good health. Some clones in this sample may be carry-over from other donors' samples.

CDR3 region: CASRGVQGVTYEQYF. The CDR3 region has the DNA TGTGCCAGCAGGGGGGTACAGGGGGTCACCTACGAGCAGTACTTC. The chain couples TRBV11-2 to TRBJ2-7; 8 bases are a match to TRBD1. The CDR3 consists of 15 residues. The V and J ends lost 6 bases and 2 bases, in that order; junction bases with no gene match: 9. Germline assignment: CDR1 SGHAT and CDR2 FQNNGV.

The rearrangement uses TRBV2 and TRBJ2-5; 7 bases line up with TRBD1. This CDR3 is built from 11 residues. Germline CDR1 reads SNHLY; CDR2 reads FYNNEI. The ends lost 4 bases at V and 7 bases at J; junction bases unmatched: 0. The CDR3 DNA reads TGTGCCAGCAGTGGGACAGGGACCCAGTACTTC. Translating gives CASSGTGTQYF.

This chain connects TRBV10-2 to TRBJ2-7, with 8 bases identical to TRBD1. CDR1 WSHSY and CDR2 SAAADI come from the germline V gene. The junction had 8 bases not matched to a gene; V was cut back by 6 bases and J by 4 bases. The CDR3 runs to 14 residues. The CDR3 loop reads CASRGGQGAYEQYF. The CDR3 DNA follows: TGCGCCAGCAGGGGCGGGCAGGGGGCTTACGAGCAGTACTTC.

The genes are TRBV6-5 and TRBJ1-1, with D possibly being TRBD1 (6 bases). Germline CDR1 is MNHEY and CDR2 is SVGAGI. The V end lost 5 bases, the J end lost 7 bases, and 20 bases lay between the germline ends. The CDR3 runs 15 residues. The DNA for the CDR3 is TGTGCCAGCAGTGTTCACAGGGCCCCGGGGGGTGAAGCTTTCTTT. It encodes CASSVHRAPGGEAFF.

The chain has TRBV2 and TRBJ1-5; possibly TRBD1 for D (5 bases). Germline V gene lookup returns CDR1 SNHLY and CDR2 FYNNEI. The V and J ends lost 4 bases and 3 bases respectively, with 7 bases between them. CDR3 size: 13 residues. This chain's CDR3 is CASSGGDNQPQHF. Written as DNA, the CDR3 is TGTGCCAGCAGTGGAGGGGACAATCAGCCCCAGCATTTT.

J is TRBJ1-5 and V is TRBV6-6; 7 bases are a match to TRBD1. Per the germline V gene, CDR1 is MNHNY and CDR2 is SVGAGI (reference sequence). After removal of 4 bases from V and 2 bases from J, the junction contained 5 bases not matched to a gene. This CDR3 comprises 15 residues. The CDR3 is CASSSIDRGNQPQHF. As DNA, the CDR3 is TGTGCCAGCAGTTCGATCGACAGGGGCAATCAGCCCCAGCATTTT.

In its sample, this clone was seen once. This rearrangement joins TRBV11-2 to TRBJ2-3, with D maybe TRBD2 (6 bases). V lost 1 base and J 6 bases, leaving 17 bases between the germline ends. The CDR3 runs 16 residues. The germline CDR1 and CDR2 sequences are SGHAT and FQNNGV. CDR3 sequence (DNA): TGTGCCAGCAGCTTAGTTCGGGCCGGGGGTGCCGATACGCAGTATTTT. Protein sequence: CASSLVRAGGADTQYF.

The rearrangement joins TRBV5-8 to TRBJ1-5; no clear D gene. V lost 5 bases and J 0 bases, leaving 9 bases between the germline ends. Germline V CDR1 and CDR2: SGHTS, YDEGEE. CDR3 length equals 14 residues. CDR3 nucleotide sequence: TGTGCCAGCAGGCCTGAGAGTAGCAATCAGCCCCAGCATTTT. Translation gives CASRPESSNQPQHF. The entire variable domain, with the rest obtained from reference TRBV5-8 and TRBJ1-5, is as follows: EAGVTQSPTHLIKTRGQQATLRCSPISGHTSVYWYQQALGLGLQFLLWYDEGEERNRGNFPPRFSGRQFPNYSSELNVNALELEDSALYLCASRPESSNQPQHFGDGTRLSIL.

This rearrangement joins TRBV28 to TRBJ1-5; D is uncertain. The CDR3 has 15 amino acids. Germline lookup yields CDR1 MDHEN and CDR2 SYDVKM. V shed 8 bases and J shed 0 bases, with 14 bases lying between them. CDR3 loop: CASRKGAYSNQPQHF. The CDR3 region has the DNA TGTGCCAGCCGTAAGGGAGCATATAGCAATCAGCCCCAGCATTTT.

A remark on this clone: Other nucleotide sequences from this sample produce the same CDR3. The chain links TRBV2 to TRBJ2-2; 7 positions agree with TRBD1. Germline V gives CDR1 SNHLY, CDR2 FYNNEI. V trimming: 4 bases; J trimming: 4 bases; junction bases outside the gene matches: 3. The CDR3 has 14 amino acids. The DNA of the CDR3 is TGTGCCAGCAGTGGACAGGGCGGCACCGGGGAGCTGTTTTTT. The encoded protein is CASSGQGGTGELFF.